This is a list of T cell receptor beta chains from one sample in a study of technical replicates of blood from several donors. The data were produced by immunoSEQ multiplex PCR, yet TCRdb's version contains in-frame clones alone and is incomplete. Among fewer than 80,000 clones listed, roughly 90% were seen once. Sequencing used PBMCs. The receptors come from a human donor in good health. Some clones in this sample may be carry-over from other donors' samples. CDR3s include the opening cysteine and the closing phenylalanine or tryptophan. The D gene is left open where the match is weak. Size is omitted from some rows. Given values are once, few, many or a class for expanded clones.

clone size: NA; D gene: NA; CDR3 length: 14; J gene: TRBJ2-5; V gene: TRBV30; CDR3 DNA: TGTGCCTGGGACCCCGGACACATCCCGGAGACCCAGTACTTC; CDR3 protein: CAWDPGHIPETQYF
clone size: NA; D gene: TRBD1; CDR3 length: 14; J gene: TRBJ1-2; V gene: TRBV4-1; CDR3 DNA: TGCGCCAGCAGCCAAGAAAGGACAGGGAACGGCTACACCTTC; CDR3 protein: CASSQERTGNGYTF
clone size: NA; D gene: TRBD1; CDR3 length: 14; J gene: TRBJ1-1; V gene: TRBV11-2; CDR3 DNA: TGTGCCAGCAGCCCGCGACAGGGGAACACTGAAGCTTTCTTT; CDR3 protein: CASSPRQGNTEAFF
clone size: NA; D gene: NA; CDR3 length: 17; J gene: TRBJ2-2; V gene: TRBV4-2; CDR3 DNA: TGTGCCAGCAGCCTCGTAGAGCTAGCGTTGAACACCGGGGAGCTGTTTTTT; CDR3 protein: CASSLVELALNTGELFF
clone size: NA; D gene: NA; CDR3 length: 14; J gene: TRBJ1-6; V gene: TRBV7-3; CDR3 DNA: TGTGCCAGCGGGACGGGACAAATCAATTCACCCCTCCACTTT; CDR3 protein: CASGTGQINSPLHF
clone size: NA; D gene: TRBD2; CDR3 length: 12; J gene: TRBJ2-7; V gene: TRBV12-5; CDR3 DNA: TGTGCTAGAAAGACTAGCAGCTACGAGCAGTACTTC; CDR3 protein: CARKTSSYEQYF
clone size: NA; D gene: TRBD1; CDR3 length: 15; J gene: TRBJ2-7; V gene: TRBV7-9; CDR3 DNA: TGTGCCAGCAGCTTAGCATCAGGGGGCACCTACGAGCAGTACTTC; CDR3 protein: CASSLASGGTYEQYF
clone size: NA; D gene: NA; CDR3 length: 14; J gene: TRBJ1-1; V gene: TRBV5-4; CDR3 DNA: TGTGCCAGCAGCCGGGGGGTTCGGGACACTGAAGCTTTCTTT; CDR3 protein: CASSRGVRDTEAFF
clone size: once; D gene: TRBD2; CDR3 length: 17; J gene: TRBJ2-1; V gene: TRBV4-1; CDR3 DNA: TGCGCCAGCAGCCAAGATCTTAAGGCTAGCGGGGACAATGAGCAGTTCTTC; CDR3 protein: CASSQDLKASGDNEQFF
clone size: NA; D gene: NA; CDR3 length: 13; J gene: TRBJ2-7; V gene: TRBV21-1; CDR3 DNA: TGTGCCAGCAAGGGACTAGTTGGTTACGAGCAGTACTTC; CDR3 protein: CASKGLVGYEQYF
clone size: NA; D gene: NA; CDR3 length: 15; J gene: TRBJ1-2; V gene: TRBV4-3; CDR3 DNA: TGCGCCAGCAGCCAAGACGGGGATAATGACTATGGCTACACCTTC; CDR3 protein: CASSQDGDNDYGYTF
clone size: few; D gene: TRBD2; CDR3 length: 15; J gene: TRBJ2-5; V gene: TRBV7-3; CDR3 DNA: TGTGCCAGCAGCCCTGGTCCGGCTAGCGGGGGGCCCATGTACTTC; CDR3 protein: CASSPGPASGGPMYF
clone size: NA; D gene: NA; CDR3 length: 13; J gene: TRBJ1-2; V gene: TRBV19; CDR3 DNA: TGTGCCAGTAGTAACAGGAACTCTCATGGCTACACCTTC; CDR3 protein: CASSNRNSHGYTF
clone size: NA; D gene: NA; CDR3 length: 11; J gene: TRBJ2-1; V gene: TRBV20-1; CDR3 DNA: TGCAGTGCGGACAGAGGCAATGAGCAGTTCTTC; CDR3 protein: CSADRGNEQFF
clone size: NA; D gene: TRBD2; CDR3 length: 15; J gene: TRBJ2-7; V gene: TRBV29-1; CDR3 DNA: TGCAGCGTTGCCGGGACTAGCGGGAGAATCTACGAGCAGTACTTC; CDR3 protein: CSVAGTSGRIYEQYF
clone size: NA; D gene: NA; CDR3 length: 15; J gene: TRBJ2-2; V gene: TRBV9; CDR3 DNA: TGTGCCAGCAGCGTTCAGACCGAGGTCGCCGGGGAGCTGTTTTTT; CDR3 protein: CASSVQTEVAGELFF
clone size: NA; D gene: TRBD1; CDR3 length: 15; J gene: TRBJ1-3; V gene: TRBV6-5; CDR3 DNA: TGTGCCAGCAGTTACTCACAGGGGTCCGGAAACACCATATATTTT; CDR3 protein: CASSYSQGSGNTIYF
clone size: NA; D gene: TRBD1; CDR3 length: 15; J gene: TRBJ1-5; V gene: TRBV6-6; CDR3 DNA: TGTGCCAGCAGTCGGACAGGGGCTTCAAATCAGCCCCAGCATTTT; CDR3 protein: CASSRTGASNQPQHF
clone size: NA; D gene: TRBD1; CDR3 length: 16; J gene: TRBJ2-7; V gene: TRBV7-9; CDR3 DNA: TGTGCCAGCAGCTCGACCCGACAGGGACCTTATGGCGAGCAGTACTTC; CDR3 protein: CASSSTRQGPYGEQYF
clone size: NA; D gene: NA; CDR3 length: 17; J gene: TRBJ1-6; V gene: TRBV18; CDR3 DNA: TGTGCCAGCTCACCACCGTATAGGAGCTCCTATAATTCACCCCTCCACTTT; CDR3 protein: CASSPPYRSSYNSPLHF
clone size: NA; D gene: TRBD2; CDR3 length: 15; J gene: TRBJ2-1; V gene: TRBV10-3; CDR3 DNA: TGTGCCATCAGTGAGTTTAGCGGGGGTTACAATGAGCAGTTCTTC; CDR3 protein: CAISEFSGGYNEQFF
clone size: NA; D gene: TRBD1; CDR3 length: 14; J gene: TRBJ1-1; V gene: TRBV5-1; CDR3 DNA: TGCGCCAGCAGCTGGGGGACAGGGAACACTGAAGCTTTCTTT; CDR3 protein: CASSWGTGNTEAFF
clone size: NA; D gene: NA; CDR3 length: 21; J gene: TRBJ1-6; V gene: TRBV12-2; CDR3 DNA: TGTGCAAGTCGCTTACTTATCACGGGAAGCGCATGCTTCTCCTATAATTCACCCCTCCACTTT; CDR3 protein: CASRLLITGSACFSYNSPLHF
clone size: NA; D gene: NA; CDR3 length: 15; J gene: TRBJ1-6; V gene: TRBV5-1; CDR3 DNA: TGCGCCAGCACCTTTAGGGCAGGGGATAATTCACCCCTCCACTTT; CDR3 protein: CASTFRAGDNSPLHF
clone size: NA; D gene: NA; CDR3 length: 15; J gene: TRBJ1-5; V gene: TRBV19; CDR3 DNA: TGTGCCAGTAAGATCGAACAGGCGAGCAATCAGCCCCAGCATTTT; CDR3 protein: CASKIEQASNQPQHF
clone size: NA; D gene: TRBD1; CDR3 length: 14; J gene: TRBJ1-6; V gene: TRBV6-1; CDR3 DNA: TGTGCCAGCAGGCTACCACAGGGGGGATCACCCCTCCACTTT; CDR3 protein: CASRLPQGGSPLHF
clone size: NA; D gene: NA; CDR3 length: 18; J gene: TRBJ2-7; V gene: TRBV5-1; CDR3 DNA: TGCGCCAGCAGCACCACGGGACAAGGCCCCCACTATACCTACGAGCAGTACTTC; CDR3 protein: CASSTTGQGPHYTYEQYF
clone size: NA; D gene: TRBD1; CDR3 length: 15; J gene: TRBJ1-1; V gene: TRBV7-2; CDR3 DNA: TGTGCCAGCAGCACCGGACAGGGAGGGTACACTGAAGCTTTCTTT; CDR3 protein: CASSTGQGGYTEAFF
clone size: NA; D gene: TRBD1; CDR3 length: 14; J gene: TRBJ2-7; V gene: TRBV2; CDR3 DNA: TGTGCCAGCAGAAAGACAGGGAGCTCCTACGAGCAGTACTTC; CDR3 protein: CASRKTGSSYEQYF
clone size: NA; D gene: TRBD1; CDR3 length: 13; J gene: TRBJ2-1; V gene: TRBV9; CDR3 DNA: TGTGCCAGCAGCCGGGACAGTCACAATGAGCAGTTCTTC; CDR3 protein: CASSRDSHNEQFF
clone size: NA; D gene: NA; CDR3 length: 12; J gene: TRBJ2-7; V gene: TRBV4-2; CDR3 DNA: TGTGCCAGCAGCCAAGGATCAGGGGAGCAGTACTTC; CDR3 protein: CASSQGSGEQYF
clone size: NA; D gene: TRBD2; CDR3 length: 16; J gene: TRBJ2-5; V gene: TRBV2; CDR3 DNA: TGTGCCAGCAGTGCCAGGGGGACTAGCGGAGAAGAGACCCAGTACTTC; CDR3 protein: CASSARGTSGEETQYF
clone size: NA; D gene: NA; CDR3 length: 14; J gene: TRBJ1-1; V gene: TRBV4-1; CDR3 DNA: TGCGCCAGTTCAGGGGCACAGTGGAACACTGAAGCTTTCTTT; CDR3 protein: CASSGAQWNTEAFF
clone size: NA; D gene: TRBD2; CDR3 length: 18; J gene: TRBJ2-3; V gene: TRBV7-9; CDR3 DNA: TGTGCCAGCAGCTCAAAGAAAGGACTAGCGGGGGGTACAGATACGCAGTATTTT; CDR3 protein: CASSSKKGLAGGTDTQYF
clone size: NA; D gene: NA; CDR3 length: 16; J gene: TRBJ2-3; V gene: TRBV7-9; CDR3 DNA: TGTGCCAGCAGCTCCATCTCCGGGGAACTCACAGATACGCAGTATTTT; CDR3 protein: CASSSISGELTDTQYF
clone size: NA; D gene: NA; CDR3 length: 12; J gene: TRBJ2-7; V gene: TRBV11-2; CDR3 DNA: TGTGCCAGCAGAGAAACGAGCTACGAGCAGTACTTC; CDR3 protein: CASRETSYEQYF
clone size: NA; D gene: NA; CDR3 length: 13; J gene: TRBJ2-7; V gene: TRBV7-9; CDR3 DNA: TGTGCCAGCAGCCTGACCTCCGGGAGCGAGCAGTACTTC; CDR3 protein: CASSLTSGSEQYF
clone size: NA; D gene: TRBD1; CDR3 length: 13; J gene: TRBJ1-1; V gene: TRBV2; CDR3 DNA: TGTGCCAGCAGGGGACAGGGGGCGACTGAAGCTTTCTTT; CDR3 protein: CASRGQGATEAFF
clone size: NA; D gene: NA; CDR3 length: 13; J gene: TRBJ1-2; V gene: TRBV27; CDR3 DNA: TGTGCCAGCAGTTTGGGGCCCATGGGTGGCTACACCTTC; CDR3 protein: CASSLGPMGGYTF
clone size: once; D gene: NA; CDR3 length: 12; J gene: TRBJ1-4; V gene: TRBV2; CDR3 DNA: TGTGCCAGCCAGAGGGAGGGTGAAAAACTGTTTTTT; CDR3 protein: CASQREGEKLFF
clone size: NA; D gene: NA; CDR3 length: 13; J gene: TRBJ2-7; V gene: TRBV7-2; CDR3 DNA: TGTGCCAGCAGCTATCGGGAATACTACGAGCAGTACTTC; CDR3 protein: CASSYREYYEQYF
clone size: NA; D gene: TRBD2; CDR3 length: 15; J gene: TRBJ2-7; V gene: TRBV7-9; CDR3 DNA: TGTGCCAGCAGCTTAGGCGGGGGGCTTAGTTACGAGCAGTACTTC; CDR3 protein: CASSLGGGLSYEQYF
clone size: NA; D gene: NA; CDR3 length: 13; J gene: TRBJ1-3; V gene: TRBV9; CDR3 DNA: TGTGCCTGCCGACACAGCTCTGGAAACACCATATATTTT; CDR3 protein: CACRHSSGNTIYF
clone size: NA; D gene: TRBD1; CDR3 length: 16; J gene: TRBJ1-4; V gene: TRBV11-2; CDR3 DNA: TGTGCCAGCAGCCAAAGACAGGGAGTAACTAATGAAAAACTGTTTTTT; CDR3 protein: CASSQRQGVTNEKLFF